These T cell receptor beta chains were read from a single sample in a study of long-term antiretroviral therapy in people with HIV. The method was immunoSEQ multiplex PCR; TCRdb's version includes in-frame clones alone and lacks a portion of them. The sample yields fewer than 30,000 clones, approximately 86% seen once. Sequencing was performed on unsorted PBMCs, taken 0.8 years after starting antiretroviral therapy. The receptor source for this set is a woman younger than 45 with HIV. CDR3s include the opening cysteine and the closing phenylalanine or tryptophan. D genes are given only for firm matches. Not every row has a clone size; where given, it reads once, few, many or a size class.

v_call	j_call	clone_size	d_call	cdr3_nt	cdr3_aa
TRBV14	TRBJ1-1	.	.	TGTGCCAGCAGCCACCGTCCCCATAACACTGAAGCTTTCTTT	CASSHRPHNTEAFF
TRBV9	TRBJ1-3	.	.	TGTGCCAGCAGCGTTGACACCTCTGGAAACACCATATATTTT	CASSVDTSGNTIYF
TRBV18	TRBJ2-5	once	.	TGTGCCAGCTCGCCGTACATAGAGGAGACCCAGTACTTC	CASSPYIEETQYF
TRBV5-1	TRBJ1-2	.	.	TGCGCCAGCAGCTTGGCGGCGGGGGTGGACTATGGCTACACCTTC	CASSLAAGVDYGYTF
TRBV6-1	TRBJ1-5	.	.	TGTGCCAGCGGGGTATATCAGCCCCAGCATTTT	CASGVYQPQHF
TRBV20-1	TRBJ1-1	.	.	TGCAGTGCTACAGGGGACACTGAAGCTTTCTTT	CSATGDTEAFF
TRBV2	TRBJ2-5	.	TRBD1	TGTGCCAGCAGGGTGGACAGGGCCGGTTTGGCCCAGTACTTC	CASRVDRAGLAQYF
TRBV6-1	TRBJ1-1	.	.	TGTGGCAGCAGTTTGGTCGGCACTGAAGCTTTCTTT	CGSSLVGTEAFF
TRBV7-2	TRBJ1-4	.	TRBD1	TGTGCCAGCAGCCCCGGGGACAGGGGGAATGAAAAACTGTTTTTT	CASSPGDRGNEKLFF
TRBV19	TRBJ2-5	.	.	TGTGCCAGTAGTCCCACACAGGGGGGGGAGACCCAGTACTTC	CASSPTQGGETQYF
TRBV6-1	TRBJ2-5	.	.	TGTGCCAGCAGTGAAGGAGGCGTTGGGCGAGAGACCCAGTACTTC	CASSEGGVGRETQYF
TRBV4-1	TRBJ2-7	.	.	TGCGCCAGCAGCCAATCAACAACGGGACTCTCCTACGAGCAGTACTTC	CASSQSTTGLSYEQYF
TRBV27	TRBJ2-5	.	.	TGTGCCAGCAGGAAGGCGGGGGCTGGAGAGACCCAGTACTTC	CASRKAGAGETQYF
TRBV12-5	TRBJ2-7	.	TRBD1	TGTGCTAGTGGTTTGCCGGAACAGGGGAGCTACGAGCAGTACTTC	CASGLPEQGSYEQYF
TRBV10-3	TRBJ1-1	once	.	TGTGCCATCAGCGAACAACGACAGACGATGAACACTGAAGCTTTCTTT	CAISEQRQTMNTEAFF
TRBV6-9	TRBJ2-7	.	.	TGTGCCAGCAGTTATTCACGAAGACCAACCTACGAGCAGTACTTC	CASSYSRRPTYEQYF
TRBV6-5	TRBJ1-2	.	.	TGTGCCAGCAAGGAGCAGGGCTTCCATGGCTACACCTTC	CASKEQGFHGYTF
TRBV2	TRBJ1-5	.	.	TGTGCCAGCAGGCCGGGGGGGTCTCAGCCCCAGCATTTT	CASRPGGSQPQHF
TRBV30	TRBJ1-2	once	TRBD1	TGTGCCTGGAGTGCCGGACAGGGGGACAACTATGGCTACACCTTC	CAWSAGQGDNYGYTF
TRBV6-1	TRBJ2-1	.	.	TGTGCCACAGGGGATGTTATAAATGAGCAGTTCTTC	CATGDVINEQFF
TRBV10-3	TRBJ2-2	.	.	TGTGCCATCAGTGAGTCGAAGGGGAACACCGGGGAGCTGTTTTTT	CAISESKGNTGELFF
TRBV19	TRBJ1-6	few	.	TGTGCCAGTGGGGGGGCTTCACCCCTCCACTTT	CASGGASPLHF
TRBV9	TRBJ2-7	.	.	TGTGCCAGCAGCGTAGCTAACTCGACAGTTAATTATCCCTACGAGCAGTACTTC	CASSVANSTVNYPYEQYF
TRBV30	TRBJ1-1	.	.	TGTGCCTGGGCAGAAGCTTTCTTT	CAWAEAFF
TRBV5-5	TRBJ2-7	.	.	TGTGCCAGCAGCTCCCAGGGGCTTAGCTCCTACGAGCAGTACTTC	CASSSQGLSSYEQYF
TRBV30	TRBJ1-4	.	.	TGTGCCTGGAGTGGGGAACGGGGGGGAAAACTGTTTTTT	CAWSGERGGKLFF
TRBV5-5	TRBJ2-7	.	.	TGTGCCAGCAGCTCGACACAGCCCCAGTACGAGCAGTACTTC	CASSSTQPQYEQYF
TRBV7-3	TRBJ2-1	.	TRBD2	TGTGCCAGCAGCTCGGGACTAGTAAATGAGCAGTTCTTC	CASSSGLVNEQFF
TRBV30	TRBJ2-5	.	.	TGTGCCTGGAGTGTTACTGAACAGGATGCGGAGACCCAGTACTTC	CAWSVTEQDAETQYF
TRBV7-8	TRBJ1-3	.	TRBD1	TGTGCCAGCAGCGTCCCGACAGGGACTGGAAACACCATATATTTT	CASSVPTGTGNTIYF
TRBV18	TRBJ1-5	.	.	TGTGCCAGCTCACTTTACGGGCCCGGCGATTCGGTCCGCCCCCAGCATTTT	CASSLYGPGDSVRPQHF
TRBV18	TRBJ1-2	.	TRBD1	TGTGCCAGCTCACCCGGACAGGGGAAAGGCGGCTACACCTTC	CASSPGQGKGGYTF
TRBV5-1	TRBJ2-1	.	.	TGCGCCAGCAGCTTGGACGGTTCCTACAATGAGCAGTTCTTC	CASSLDGSYNEQFF
TRBV19	TRBJ1-6	.	.	TGTGCCAGTTCAGAAAGGGGTTATTCACCCCTCCACTTT	CASSERGYSPLHF
TRBV5-1	TRBJ1-1	once	.	TGCGCCAGCAGCTTGACAGGCGGGGGTACTGAAGCTTTCTTT	CASSLTGGGTEAFF
TRBV5-1	TRBJ2-5	once	.	TGCGCCAGCAGTCATGGGGGAGAGACCCAGTACTTC	CASSHGGETQYF
TRBV6-4	TRBJ2-1	.	.	TGTGCCAGCAGTGGGGGCAGAAACAATGAGCAGTTCTTC	CASSGGRNNEQFF
TRBV5-1	TRBJ2-1	.	.	TGCGCCAGCAGCTTGGCCCCTGCGGCGGGAAATGAGCAGTTCTTC	CASSLAPAAGNEQFF
TRBV11-2	TRBJ2-7	once	TRBD1	TGTGCCAGCAGCGCCCGACAGGGAAAAGTCTACGAGCAGTACTTC	CASSARQGKVYEQYF
TRBV6-5	TRBJ2-2	.	.	TGTGCCAGCAGCCTCGGAGAGGGTGGCGGGGAGCTGTTTTTT	CASSLGEGGGELFF
TRBV15	TRBJ1-5	.	.	TGTGCCACCAGCATCGACCGACGGGTTCAGCCCCAGCATTTT	CATSIDRRVQPQHF
TRBV19	TRBJ2-2	.	.	TGTGCCAGTAGTATGGAGGGAAGGACAGGGAACACCGGGGAGCTGTTTTTT	CASSMEGRTGNTGELFF
TRBV18	TRBJ1-1	once	TRBD1	TGTGCCAGCGGCGGACAGGAGAGTGGCACTGAAGCTTTCTTT	CASGGQESGTEAFF
TRBV10-3	TRBJ2-7	.	.	TGTGCCATCAGTTATCCGGGGGCCTACGAGCAGTACTTC	CAISYPGAYEQYF
TRBV5-4	TRBJ1-1	.	.	TGTGCCAGCAGCCGGGGGGGGGAAAGCACTGAAGCTTTCTTT	CASSRGGESTEAFF
TRBV7-2	TRBJ2-3	.	TRBD1	TGTGCCAGCAGTTACCCCGGACAGGGAAAGTCAGATACGCAGTATTTT	CASSYPGQGKSDTQYF